This T cell receptor (beta chain) came from a study of T cell changes during pregnancy in multiple sclerosis. The CDR3 is 14 amino acids. V shed 8 bases and J shed 1 base, with 14 bases lying between them. Germline V lookup: CDR1 MDHEN, CDR2 SYDVKM. Profiling relied on immunoSEQ multiplex PCR, and the TCRdb table lists in-frame clones only, not all of them. The repertoire consists of about 120,000 clones, with about 93% occurring once and the leading ten covering 6.2%. This clonotype was obtained from a female donor with multiple sclerosis, enrolled in a pregnancy study. J is TRBJ1-1 and V is TRBV28; perhaps TRBD1 as D (6 bases). Sequenced here: peripheral blood, sampled before pregnancy. The CDR3 region has the DNA TGTGCCAGCTGGACAGCCTCGCGGAACACTGAAGCTTTCTTT. This sequence encodes CASWTASRNTEAFF.